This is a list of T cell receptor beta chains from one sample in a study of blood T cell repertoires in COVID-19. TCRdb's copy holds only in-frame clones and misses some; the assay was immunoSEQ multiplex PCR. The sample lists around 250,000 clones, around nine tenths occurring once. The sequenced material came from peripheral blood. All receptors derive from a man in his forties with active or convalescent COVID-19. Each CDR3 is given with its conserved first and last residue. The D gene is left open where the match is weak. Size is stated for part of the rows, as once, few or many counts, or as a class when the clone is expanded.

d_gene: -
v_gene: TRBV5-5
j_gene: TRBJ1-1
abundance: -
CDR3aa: CASSRGTGWGEAFF
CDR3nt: TGTGCCAGCAGCCGCGGGACCGGGTGGGGTGAAGCTTTCTTT

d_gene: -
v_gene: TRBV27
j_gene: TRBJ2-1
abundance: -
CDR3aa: CASSLTGWGMNEQFF
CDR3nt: TGTGCCAGCAGTTTAACAGGGTGGGGAATGAATGAGCAGTTCTTC

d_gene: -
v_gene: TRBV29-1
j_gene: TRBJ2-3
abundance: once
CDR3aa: CSATPPQGRADTQYF
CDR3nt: TGCAGCGCTACGCCGCCACAGGGCCGCGCAGATACGCAGTATTTT

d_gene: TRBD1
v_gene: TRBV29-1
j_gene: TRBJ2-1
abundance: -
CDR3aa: CSVEGTGIINEQFF
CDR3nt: TGCAGCGTTGAAGGGACAGGGATCATCAATGAGCAGTTCTTC

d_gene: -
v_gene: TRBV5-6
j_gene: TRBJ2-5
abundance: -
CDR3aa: CASSTKQDYQETQYF
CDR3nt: TGTGCCAGCAGCACCAAACAGGACTATCAAGAGACCCAGTACTTC

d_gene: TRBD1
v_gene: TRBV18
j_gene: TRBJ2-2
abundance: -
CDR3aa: CASSPTGQVNTGELFF
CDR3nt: TGTGCCAGCTCACCAACAGGACAGGTGAACACCGGGGAGCTGTTTTTT

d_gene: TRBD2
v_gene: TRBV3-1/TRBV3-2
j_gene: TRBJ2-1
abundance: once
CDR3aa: CASSDRGSSYNEQFF
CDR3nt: TGTGCCAGCAGCGACCGCGGGAGCTCCTACAATGAGCAGTTCTTC

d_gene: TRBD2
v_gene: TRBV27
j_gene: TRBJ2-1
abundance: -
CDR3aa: CASSFLAGRSSYNEQFF
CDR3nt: TGTGCCAGCAGTTTCCTAGCGGGCCGAAGCTCCTACAATGAGCAGTTCTTC

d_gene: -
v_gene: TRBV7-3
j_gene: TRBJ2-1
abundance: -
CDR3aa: CASSLVEGYEQFF
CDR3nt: TGTGCCAGCAGCTTAGTGGAGGGCTATGAGCAGTTCTTC

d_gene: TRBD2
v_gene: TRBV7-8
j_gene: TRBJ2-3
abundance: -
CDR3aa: CASSLDGLAGRGTQYF
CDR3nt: TGTGCCAGCAGCTTAGATGGACTAGCGGGACGAGGTACGCAGTATTTT

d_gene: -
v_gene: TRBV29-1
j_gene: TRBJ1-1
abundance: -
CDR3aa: CSAAVRTEAFF
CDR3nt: TGCAGCGCCGCCGTTCGGACTGAAGCTTTCTTT

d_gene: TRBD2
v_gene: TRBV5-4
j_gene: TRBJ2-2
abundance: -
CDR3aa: CASSHKTSGNTGELFF
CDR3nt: TGTGCCAGCAGCCATAAAACTAGCGGAAACACCGGGGAGCTGTTTTTT

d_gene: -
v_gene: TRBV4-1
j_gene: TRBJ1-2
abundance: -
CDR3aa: CASSPTLSGGYGYTF
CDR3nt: TGCGCCAGCAGCCCGACCCTTTCGGGGGGCTATGGCTACACCTTC

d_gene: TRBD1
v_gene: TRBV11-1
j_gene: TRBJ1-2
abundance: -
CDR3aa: CASSLAGTGLYGYTF
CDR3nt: TGTGCCAGCAGCTTAGCGGGGACAGGACTCTATGGCTACACCTTC

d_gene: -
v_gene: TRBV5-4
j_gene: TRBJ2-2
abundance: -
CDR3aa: CASSFSGVTGELFF
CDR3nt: TGTGCCAGCAGCTTTTCGGGAGTCACCGGGGAGCTGTTTTTT

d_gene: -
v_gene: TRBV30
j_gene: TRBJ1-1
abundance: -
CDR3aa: CAWSVPGIMNTEAFF
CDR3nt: TGTGCCTGGAGTGTACCGGGGATCATGAACACTGAAGCTTTCTTT

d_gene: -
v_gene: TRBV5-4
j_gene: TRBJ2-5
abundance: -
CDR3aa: CASSEGRYQETQYF
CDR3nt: TGTGCCAGCAGTGAGGGAAGGTACCAAGAGACCCAGTACTTC

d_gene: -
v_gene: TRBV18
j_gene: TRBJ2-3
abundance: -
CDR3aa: CASSPSEGLIATTQYF
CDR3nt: TGTGCCAGCTCACCATCCGAGGGACTCATTGCGACAACGCAGTATTTT

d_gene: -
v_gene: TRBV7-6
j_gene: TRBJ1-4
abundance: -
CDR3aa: CASSGGEATNEKLFF
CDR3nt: TGTGCCAGCAGCGGGGGGGAAGCAACTAATGAAAAACTGTTTTTT

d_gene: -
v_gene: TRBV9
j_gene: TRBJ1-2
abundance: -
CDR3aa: CASSPGGEIYGYTF
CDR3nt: TGTGCCAGCAGCCCCGGGGGGGAGATCTATGGCTACACCTTC

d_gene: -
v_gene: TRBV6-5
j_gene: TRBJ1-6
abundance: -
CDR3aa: CASTRLGGDSPLHF
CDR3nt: TGTGCCAGCACTAGATTGGGAGGCGATTCACCCCTCCACTTT

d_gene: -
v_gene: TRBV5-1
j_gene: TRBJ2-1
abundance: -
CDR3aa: CASSLGSGLPGNEQFF
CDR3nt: TGCGCCAGCAGCTTGGGAAGCGGACTCCCGGGAAATGAGCAGTTCTTC

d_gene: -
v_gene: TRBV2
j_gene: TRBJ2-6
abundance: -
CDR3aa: CASSAGRAGANVLTF
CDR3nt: TGTGCCAGCAGTGCGGGCAGGGCTGGGGCCAACGTCCTGACTTTC

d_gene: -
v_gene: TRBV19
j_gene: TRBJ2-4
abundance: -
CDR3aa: CASSIGDTQNIQYF
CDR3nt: TGTGCCAGTAGTATAGGAGACACACAAAACATTCAGTACTTC

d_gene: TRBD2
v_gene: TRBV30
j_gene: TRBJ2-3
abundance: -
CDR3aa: CASTGTRTTDTQYF
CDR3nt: TGTGCCTCGACCGGGACTAGAACTACAGATACGCAGTATTTT

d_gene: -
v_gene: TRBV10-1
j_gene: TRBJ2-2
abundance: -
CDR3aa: CASSEAAMNTGELFF
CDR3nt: TGCGCCAGCAGTGAGGCAGCGATGAACACCGGGGAGCTGTTTTTT

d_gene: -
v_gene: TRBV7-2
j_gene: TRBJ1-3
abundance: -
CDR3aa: CASREGSSGNTIYF
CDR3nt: TGTGCCAGCCGGGAGGGAAGCTCTGGAAACACCATATATTTT

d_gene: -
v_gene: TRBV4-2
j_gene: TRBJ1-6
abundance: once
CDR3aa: CASSPSGNVLDNSPLHF
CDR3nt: TGTGCCAGCAGCCCGTCGGGGAACGTGCTGGATAATTCACCCCTCCACTTT

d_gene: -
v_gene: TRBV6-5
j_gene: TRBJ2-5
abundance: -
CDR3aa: CASSSGQGLQETQYF
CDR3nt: TGTGCCAGCAGCTCTGGACAGGGACTACAAGAGACCCAGTACTTC

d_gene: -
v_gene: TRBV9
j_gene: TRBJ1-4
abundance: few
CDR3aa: CASSVGNRDEEKLFF
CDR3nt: TGTGCCAGCAGCGTAGGGAACAGGGACGAGGAAAAACTGTTTTTT

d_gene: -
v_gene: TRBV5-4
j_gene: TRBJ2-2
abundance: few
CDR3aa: CASSPPTGREGELFF
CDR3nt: TGTGCCAGCAGCCCTCCGACAGGGCGGGAAGGGGAGCTGTTTTTT

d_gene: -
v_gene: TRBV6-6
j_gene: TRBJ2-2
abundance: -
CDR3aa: CASSLVDFRYLGVLGGELFF
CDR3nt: TGTGCCAGCAGCTTAGTAGACTTCAGATATTTAGGGGTTTTAGGCGGGGAGCTGTTTTTT

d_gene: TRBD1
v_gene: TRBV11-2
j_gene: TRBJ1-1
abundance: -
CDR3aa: CASRQGAFNTEAFF
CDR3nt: TGTGCCAGCAGGCAGGGGGCTTTTAACACTGAAGCTTTCTTT

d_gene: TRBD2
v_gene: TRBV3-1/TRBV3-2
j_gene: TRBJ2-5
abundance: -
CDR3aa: CASSPRTSEETQYF
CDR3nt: TGTGCCAGCAGCCCGCGGACTAGCGAAGAGACCCAGTACTTC

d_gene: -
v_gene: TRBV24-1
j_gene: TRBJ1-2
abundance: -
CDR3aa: CATSDHGSGGALDGYTF
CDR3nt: TGTGCCACCAGTGATCACGGGTCCGGGGGGGCGTTGGATGGCTACACCTTC

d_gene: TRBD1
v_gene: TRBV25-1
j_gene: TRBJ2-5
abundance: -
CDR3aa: CASSPPRGTGDLQETQYF
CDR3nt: TGTGCCAGCAGTCCTCCCCGGGGGACAGGAGACCTCCAAGAGACCCAGTACTTC

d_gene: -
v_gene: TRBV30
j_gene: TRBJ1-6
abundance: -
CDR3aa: CAWSVRGSPSAPLHF
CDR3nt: TGTGCCTGGAGTGTAAGGGGCAGCCCGTCGGCACCCCTCCACTTT

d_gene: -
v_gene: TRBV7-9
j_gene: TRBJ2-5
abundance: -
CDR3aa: CASSLDWDKLGETQYF
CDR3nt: TGTGCCAGCAGCTTAGATTGGGACAAATTGGGGGAGACCCAGTACTTC

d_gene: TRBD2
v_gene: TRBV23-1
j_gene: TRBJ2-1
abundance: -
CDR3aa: CASSQSRLAGIKDEQFF
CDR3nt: TGCGCCAGCAGTCAGTCGCGACTAGCGGGGATCAAGGATGAGCAGTTCTTC

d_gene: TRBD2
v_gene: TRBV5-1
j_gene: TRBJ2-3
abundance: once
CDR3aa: CASSGLETSGKTDTQYF
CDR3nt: TGCGCCAGCAGCGGGCTCGAGACTAGCGGGAAAACAGATACGCAGTATTTT

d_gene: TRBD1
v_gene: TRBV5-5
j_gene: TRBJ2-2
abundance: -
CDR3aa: CASSQRQGYTGELFF
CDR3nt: TGTGCCAGCAGCCAAAGACAGGGTTACACCGGGGAGCTGTTTTTT